This T cell receptor beta chain originates from a study of blood T cells in healthy people across ages. Study-wide results and caveats: Strongly correlated with naive T cell percentage was TCR beta diversity.

This clonotype showed up just a few times. The antigen remains undetermined. V dropped 1 base and J dropped 3 bases, with 7 bases sitting between them. The CDR3 is made up of 14 amino acids. Germline V gives CDR1 LNHDA, CDR2 SQIVND (reference sequence). A sample-barcoded 5' primer and a J-beta primer mix were used in a second PCR of roughly 7 to 11 cycles. Each cDNA molecule received a tag from a template-switch adaptor that had 12 random nucleotides. TCRdb passed the 5' RACE reads through MiXCR, listing each CDR3 protein once. The data hold hundreds of thousands of distinct CDR3 sequences, with under 40% observed a single time.

Sequencing input: blood. This sequence joins TRBV19 and TRBJ2-1; D is unresolved. The receptor's source is a man younger than 35 in good health. CDR3 bases: TGTGCCAGTAGTATAGGGTCTGGCTACAATGAGCAGTTCTTC. Translation: CASSIGSGYNEQFF.